This TCR beta chain was sequenced for a study of CD8 T cells in Susac syndrome. The RNA input was roughly 0.45 to 1 ug, and it was reverse transcribed with random hexamers. MiXCR, applied by TCRdb to the immunoSEQ multiplex PCR reads, yields one record per CDR3 protein. The table shows 170,000 or so distinct CDR3 sequences, with about 96% occurring only once. This CDR3 has 11 amino acids. Trimming stripped 6 bases from V and 9 bases from J, with 12 bases between. CDR1 is MNHEY and CDR2 is SVGEGT in the germline V gene. Negative isolation was applied to CD8+ and CD4+ T cells, and FACS enrichment was applied to TEMRA cells.

Material: CD4+ T cells from PBMCs. The TCR comes from a human donor with Susac syndrome. The chain carries TRBV6-2 or TRBV6-3 and TRBJ2-7; D is possibly TRBD2 (5 bases). CDR3 sequence: CASSFPAGQYF. CDR3 nucleotides: TGTGCCAGCAGCTTCCCCGCGGGGCAGTACTTC.